One sample yielded the 15 T cell receptor beta chains listed below, sequenced in a study of molecular identifiers for immune sequencing clone quantification (dated by TCRdb to the late 2010s). The library was obtained by PCR. The reads were generated on an Illumina HiSeq 4000. TCRdb took the public reads, trimmed them with fastp at Q25, ran MiXCR for clone calling and kept in-frame beta chains. Rows with a matching CDR3 protein are joined into one entry that keeps the most common DNA and genes. The sample table lists some 100,000 distinct CDR3 sequences, 19% of them with a count of one. Jointly, the top ten make up roughly 0.93% of the sample. Sequenced material: naive CD8+ T cells from blood, with Jurkat cell RNA spiked in. The cell subset or site tag for this specimen amounts to: FACS-sorted CD8+CD4-CCR7+CD45RA+ naive T cells. Source of these receptors: a human donor in good health. Some libraries in this study had Jurkat cell RNA spiked in.

This clonotype was recorded many times. This chain joins TRBV4-3 and TRBJ2-3; D gene unclear. CDR1 and CDR2 (germline): LGHNA, YSLEER. V lost 0 bases to trimming and J lost 6 bases, with 7 bases between them. The CDR3 runs to 13 residues. In nucleotides, the CDR3 is TGCGCCAGCAGCCAAGACCCCAAGGATACGCAGTATTTT. Amino acids: CASSQDPKDTQYF.

This clonotype was seen at least ten times. V and J are TRBV9 and TRBJ1-1; D is uncertain. V dropped 4 bases and J dropped 6 bases, with 13 bases sitting between them. This CDR3 has 13 residues. Per the germline V gene, CDR1 is SGDLS and CDR2 is YYNGEE. CDR3 loop: CASSPQRRSEAFF. The DNA of the CDR3 is TGTGCCAGCAGCCCCCAAAGGAGATCTGAAGCTTTCTTT.

This clonotype was detected ten times or more. The V and J genes are TRBV27 and TRBJ2-7; D call uncertain. Looked up from germline, CDR1 is MNHEY and CDR2 is SMNVEV (reference sequence). This CDR3 is 14 amino acids long. Between the trimmed V and J ends, which lost 5 bases and 7 bases, there was a span of 18 bases. The DNA for the CDR3 is TGTGCCAGCAGTCCCGGCCAGCCCCAGAGGGAGCAGTACTTC. It translates to CASSPGQPQREQYF.

Ten or more counts support this clonotype. The CDR3 DNA is TGTGCCAGCAGCTTAGCCAAACCCGGGACAGCGACTCAAGAGACCCAGTACTTC. It specifies CASSLAKPGTATQETQYF. The rearrangement uses TRBV7-8 and TRBJ2-5; 7 nucleotides agree with TRBD1. The V gene end was trimmed by 0 bases and the J gene end by 2 bases; junction bases not matched to a gene: 12. Per germline, CDR1 SGHVS and CDR2 FQNEAQ. The CDR3 is 18 residues long.

This clonotype has ten or more counts. The DNA for the CDR3 is TGCGCCAGCAGCCAAGTTACAGGGAAAGAGACCCAGTACTTC. Translation: CASSQVTGKETQYF. The chain employs TRBV4-1 and TRBJ2-5, with D perhaps TRBD1 (6 bases). The V gene's germline CDR1 is MGHRA and CDR2 YSYEKL. The germline V and J ends were trimmed by 1 base and 3 bases, with 9 bases remaining between them. CDR3 length: 14 residues.

This clonotype has a count of ten or more. The chain carries TRBV14 and TRBJ2-7; the D is unclear. Trimming left V 3 bases short and J 6 bases short, with 12 bases between. There are 13 residues in the CDR3. CDR1 is SGHDN and CDR2 is FVKESK in the germline V gene. The CDR3 here is CASSHMTPSEQYF. The CDR3 bases are TGTGCCAGCAGCCATATGACTCCCTCCGAGCAGTACTTC.

This sequence joins TRBV19 and TRBJ2-1, with D perhaps TRBD1 (6 bases). Germline V gene sequence: CDR1 LNHDA, CDR2 SQIVND (reference sequence). The V end lost 7 bases, the J end lost 7 bases, and 14 bases lay between the germline ends. The CDR3 is 13 residues long. The CDR3 sequence: CASNSQGWNEQFF. The CDR3 DNA sequence: TGTGCCAGTAATAGCCAGGGGTGGAATGAGCAGTTCTTC.

This clonotype was seen many times. The rearrangement links TRBV3-1 to TRBJ2-3; possible D gene TRBD2, 5 bases. V gave up 4 bases and J gave up 6 bases, with 20 bases separating them. CDR1 and CDR2 from the germline V gene are LGHDT and YNNKEL (reference sequence). CDR3 length: 16 residues. The CDR3 reads CASSREEVGRPDTQYF. The CDR3 DNA is TGTGCCAGCAGCCGAGAGGAGGTCGGCCGCCCGGATACGCAGTATTTT.

This clonotype was seen many times. The V gene is TRBV19, the J gene TRBJ2-1, with TRBD2 identical over 9 bases. J gave up 6 bases and V 3 bases, and 12 bases lay outside the gene matches. CDR3 length: 17 amino acids. Germline values: CDR1 LNHDA, CDR2 SQIVND (reference sequence). The CDR3 DNA sequence: TGTGCCAGTAGTATCGCCTCTAGCGGGGACTATTTCAATGAGCAGTTCTTC. Translation: CASSIASSGDYFNEQFF.

This clonotype came up many times. The gene calls are TRBV27 and TRBJ2-3; 9 bases are a match to TRBD2. This CDR3 is built from 16 residues. Trimming at V came to 3 bases and at J to 2 bases, leaving 6 bases not matched to a gene. The germline V gene encodes CDR1 MNHEY and CDR2 SMNVEV (reference sequence). The CDR3 sequence: CASSLAGGSFTDTQYF. The CDR3 nucleotides read TGTGCCAGCAGTTTGGCGGGGGGGAGTTTCACAGATACGCAGTATTTT.

This clonotype occurred a few times. The rearrangement links TRBV7-9 to TRBJ2-1, with TRBD2 matching 8 bases. In germline, CDR1 is SEHNR, CDR2 FQNEAQ (reference sequence). The CDR3 runs to 14 residues. Germline trimming cut 7 bases from V and 7 bases from J; bases unmatched to any gene: 9. CDR3 nucleotide sequence: TGTGCCAGCAACGGGGGGGCGCCAACTAATGAGCAGTTCTTC. This codes for CASNGGAPTNEQFF.

This clonotype has a count of ten or more. The J gene is TRBJ2-5, the V gene TRBV5-1; D may be TRBD2 (5 bases). Looked up from germline, CDR1 is SGHRS and CDR2 is YFSETQ. Trimming shortened V by 1 base and J by 3 bases, and 13 bases separated the two germline ends. The CDR3 loop spans 15 amino acids. This chain's CDR3 is CASSLFGAREETQYF. CDR3 DNA sequence: TGCGCCAGCAGCTTGTTTGGAGCGCGGGAAGAGACCCAGTACTTC. Looking up the rest from reference TRBV5-1 and TRBJ2-5 gives the full variable domain: KAGVTQTPRYLIKTRGQQVTLSCSPISGHRSVSWYQQTPGQGLQFLFEYFSETQRNKGNFPGRFSGRQFSNSRSEMNVSTLELGDSALYLCASSLFGAREETQYFGPGTRLLVL.

This clonotype was detected ten times or more. The chain couples TRBV12-3 or TRBV12-4 to TRBJ1-4; tentative D call: TRBD1 (5 bases). The CDR3 has 19 residues. V shed 7 bases and J shed 1 base, with 25 bases lying between them. CDR3 protein: CASTQGDEIPQLTNEKLFF. DNA for the CDR3: TGTGCCAGCACCCAAGGGGATGAGATACCGCAGCTAACTAATGAAAAACTGTTTTTT.

The rearrangement links TRBV20-1 to TRBJ2-5; 13 positions agree with TRBD2. Losses at the gene ends were 6 bases for V and 4 bases for J; bases not matched to a gene: 8. This CDR3 has 15 residues. Germline values: CDR1 DFQATT, CDR2 SNEGSKA (reference sequence). For the CDR3, the DNA is TGCAGTGCCCGCGGACTAGCGGGAGCCCCAGAGACCCAGTACTTC. Protein: CSARGLAGAPETQYF.

This clonotype was found many times. V and J are TRBV6-2 or TRBV6-3 and TRBJ2-5, with D possibly being TRBD1 (6 bases). The CDR3 consists of 16 residues. Germline V gene lookup returns CDR1 MNHEY and CDR2 SVGEGT. V was pared by 6 bases and J by 3 bases, with 20 bases between. For the CDR3, the DNA is TGTGCCAGCAGCCGCGAGGGGGTCGCGCGGAAAGAGACCCAGTACTTC. Protein product: CASSREGVARKETQYF.